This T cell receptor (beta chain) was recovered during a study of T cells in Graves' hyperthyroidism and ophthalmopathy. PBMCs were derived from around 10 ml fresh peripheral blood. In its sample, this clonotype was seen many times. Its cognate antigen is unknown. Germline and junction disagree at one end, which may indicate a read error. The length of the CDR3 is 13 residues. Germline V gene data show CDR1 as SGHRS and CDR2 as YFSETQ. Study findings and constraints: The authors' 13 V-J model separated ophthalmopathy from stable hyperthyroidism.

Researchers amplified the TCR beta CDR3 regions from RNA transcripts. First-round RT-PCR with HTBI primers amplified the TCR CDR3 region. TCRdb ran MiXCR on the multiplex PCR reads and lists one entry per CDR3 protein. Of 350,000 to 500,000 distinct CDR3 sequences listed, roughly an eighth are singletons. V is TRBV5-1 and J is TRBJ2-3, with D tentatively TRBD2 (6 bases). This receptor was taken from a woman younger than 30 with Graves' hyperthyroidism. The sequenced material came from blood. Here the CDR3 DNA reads TGTGCCAGCAGCTTGGAGGGGACAGATACGCAGTATTTT. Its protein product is CASSLEGTDTQYF.